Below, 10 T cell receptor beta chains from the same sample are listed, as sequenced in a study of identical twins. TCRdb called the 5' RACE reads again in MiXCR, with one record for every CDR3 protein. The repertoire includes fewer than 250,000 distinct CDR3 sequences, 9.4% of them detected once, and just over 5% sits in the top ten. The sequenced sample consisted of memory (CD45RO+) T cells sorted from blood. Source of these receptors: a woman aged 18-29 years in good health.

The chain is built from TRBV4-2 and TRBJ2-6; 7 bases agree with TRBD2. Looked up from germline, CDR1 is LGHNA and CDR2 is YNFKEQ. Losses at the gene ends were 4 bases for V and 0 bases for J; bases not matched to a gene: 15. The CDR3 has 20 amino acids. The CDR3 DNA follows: TGTGCCAGCAGCCGCGGAGTGGCGGGAGTGCGGTACTCTGGGGCCAACGTCCTGACTTTC. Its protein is CASSRGVAGVRYSGANVLTF.

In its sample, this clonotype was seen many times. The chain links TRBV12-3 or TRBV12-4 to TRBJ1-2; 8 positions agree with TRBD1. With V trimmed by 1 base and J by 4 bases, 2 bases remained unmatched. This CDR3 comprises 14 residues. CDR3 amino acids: CASSLGQGTYGYTF. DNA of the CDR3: TGTGCCAGCAGTTTAGGACAGGGGACCTATGGCTACACCTTC.

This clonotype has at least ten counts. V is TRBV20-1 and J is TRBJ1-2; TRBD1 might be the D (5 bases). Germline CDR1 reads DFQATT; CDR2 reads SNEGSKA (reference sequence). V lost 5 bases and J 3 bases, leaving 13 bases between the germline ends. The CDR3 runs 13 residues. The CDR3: CSAPVTEDYGYTF. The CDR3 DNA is TGCAGTGCTCCAGTGACAGAAGACTATGGCTACACCTTC.

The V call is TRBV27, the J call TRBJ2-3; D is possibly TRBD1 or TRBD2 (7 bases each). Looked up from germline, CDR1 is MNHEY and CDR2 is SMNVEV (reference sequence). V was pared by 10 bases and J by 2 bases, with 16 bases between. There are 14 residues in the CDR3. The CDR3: CATNQGGTTDTQYF. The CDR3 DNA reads TGTGCCACTAACCAGGGGGGGACCACAGATACGCAGTATTTT.

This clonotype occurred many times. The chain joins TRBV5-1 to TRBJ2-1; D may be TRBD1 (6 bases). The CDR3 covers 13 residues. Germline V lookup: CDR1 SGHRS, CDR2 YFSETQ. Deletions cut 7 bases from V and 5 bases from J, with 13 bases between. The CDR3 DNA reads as TGCGCCAGCTTTCCCGGACAGAACAATGAGCAGTTCTTC. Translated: CASFPGQNNEQFF.

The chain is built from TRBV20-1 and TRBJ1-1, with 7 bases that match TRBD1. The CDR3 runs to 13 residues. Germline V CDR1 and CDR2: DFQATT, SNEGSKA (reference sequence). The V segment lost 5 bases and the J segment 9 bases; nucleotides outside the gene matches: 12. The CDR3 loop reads CSAFPTGAPKAFF. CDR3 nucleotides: TGCAGTGCTTTCCCTACAGGGGCCCCAAAAGCTTTCTTT.

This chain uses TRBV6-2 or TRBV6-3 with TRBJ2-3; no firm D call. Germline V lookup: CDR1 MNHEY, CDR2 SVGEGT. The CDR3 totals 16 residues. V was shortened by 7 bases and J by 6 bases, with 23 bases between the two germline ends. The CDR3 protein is CASTPQDPSFGDTQYF. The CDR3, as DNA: TGTGCCAGCACCCCTCAGGATCCAAGCTTTGGGGATACGCAGTATTTT.

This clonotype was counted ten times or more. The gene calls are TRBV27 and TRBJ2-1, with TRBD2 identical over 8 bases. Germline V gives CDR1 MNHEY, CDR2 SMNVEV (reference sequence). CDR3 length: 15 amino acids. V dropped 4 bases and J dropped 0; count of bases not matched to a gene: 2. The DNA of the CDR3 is TGTGCCAGCAGTTCAAGCGGGAGCTCCTACAATGAGCAGTTCTTC. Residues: CASSSSGSSYNEQFF.

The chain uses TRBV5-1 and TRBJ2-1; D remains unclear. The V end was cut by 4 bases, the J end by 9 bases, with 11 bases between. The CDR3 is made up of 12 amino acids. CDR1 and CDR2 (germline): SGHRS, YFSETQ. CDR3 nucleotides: TGCGCCAGCAGCCCTCCTCCCGGTGAGCAGTTCTTC. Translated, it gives CASSPPPGEQFF.

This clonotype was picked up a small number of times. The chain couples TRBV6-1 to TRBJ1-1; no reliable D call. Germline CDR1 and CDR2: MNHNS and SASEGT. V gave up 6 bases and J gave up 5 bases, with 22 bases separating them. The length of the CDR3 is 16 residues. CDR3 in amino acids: CASRQPQTAWGTEAFF. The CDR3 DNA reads TGTGCCAGCAGACAACCCCAGACTGCGTGGGGAACTGAAGCTTTCTTT.